This record covers a single TCR beta chain. This entry is derived from a study of OX40 agonist ivuxolimab in advanced cancers. The V gene end was trimmed by 8 bases and the J gene end by 1 base; junction bases not matched to a gene: 4. Germline V gives CDR1 SEHNR, CDR2 FQNEAQ (reference sequence). This CDR3 has 15 residues. Clones were sequenced by immunoSEQ multiplex PCR, and TCRdb holds only the in-frame ones, with some missing. The repertoire holds nearly 50,000 clones, with 85% to 90% as singletons. This TCR was recovered from an adult with an advanced solid tumor such as melanoma, head and neck, liver or kidney cancer. The source material was CD4+ or CD8+ T cells sorted from blood, sampled in a trial of the OX40 agonist ivuxolimab. The J gene is TRBJ1-6, the V gene TRBV7-9; the match to TRBD1 covers 8 bases. The CDR3 loop reads CASGQGESYNSPLHF. CDR3 bases: TGTGCCAGCGGACAGGGAGAATCCTATAATTCACCCCTCCACTTT.